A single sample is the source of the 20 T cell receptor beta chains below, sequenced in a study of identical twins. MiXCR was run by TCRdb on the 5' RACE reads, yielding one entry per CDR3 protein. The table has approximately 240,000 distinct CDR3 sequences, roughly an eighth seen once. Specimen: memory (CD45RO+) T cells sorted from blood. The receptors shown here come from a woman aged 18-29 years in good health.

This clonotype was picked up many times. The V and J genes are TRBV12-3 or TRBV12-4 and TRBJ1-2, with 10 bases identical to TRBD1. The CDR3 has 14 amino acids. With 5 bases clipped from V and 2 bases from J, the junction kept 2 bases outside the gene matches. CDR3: CASSTGQGNYGYTF. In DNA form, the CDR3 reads TGTGCCAGCAGTACGGGACAGGGGAACTATGGCTACACCTTC.

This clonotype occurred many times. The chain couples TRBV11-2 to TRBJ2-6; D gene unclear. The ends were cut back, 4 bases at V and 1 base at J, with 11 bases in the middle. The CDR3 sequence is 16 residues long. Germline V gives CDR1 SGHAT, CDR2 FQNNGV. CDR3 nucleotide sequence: TGTGCCAGCAGCTCCATACCGGCGTCTGGGGCCAACGTCCTGACTTTC. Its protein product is CASSSIPASGANVLTF.

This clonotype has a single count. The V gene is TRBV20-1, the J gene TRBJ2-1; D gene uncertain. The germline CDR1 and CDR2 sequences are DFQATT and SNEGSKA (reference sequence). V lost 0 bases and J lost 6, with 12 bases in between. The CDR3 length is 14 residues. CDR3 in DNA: TGCAGTGCTAGAGAAGACGGAACTGGCAATGAGCAGTTCTTC. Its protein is CSAREDGTGNEQFF.

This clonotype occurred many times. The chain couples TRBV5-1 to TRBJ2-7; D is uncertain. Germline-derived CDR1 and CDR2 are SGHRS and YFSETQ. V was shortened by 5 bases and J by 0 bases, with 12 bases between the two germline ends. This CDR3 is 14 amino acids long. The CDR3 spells CASSLDPHSYEQYF. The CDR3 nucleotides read TGCGCCAGCAGTTTAGACCCGCACTCCTACGAGCAGTACTTC.

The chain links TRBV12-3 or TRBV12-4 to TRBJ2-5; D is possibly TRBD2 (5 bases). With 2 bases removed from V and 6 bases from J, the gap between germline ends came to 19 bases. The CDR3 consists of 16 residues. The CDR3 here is CASSLLQLAAGQTQYF. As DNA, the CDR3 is TGTGCCAGCAGTTTACTTCAGCTAGCCGCCGGGCAGACCCAGTACTTC.

The CDR3 here is CSVEARTSGAYEQYF. CDR3 bases: TGCAGCGTTGAAGCCCGGACTAGCGGGGCCTACGAGCAGTACTTC. J is TRBJ2-7 and V is TRBV29-1; 12 nucleotides line up with TRBD2. The J segment lost 2 bases and the V segment lost 1 base, leaving 3 bases of the junction unmatched. The CDR3 has 15 amino acids. CDR1 and CDR2 (germline): SQVTM, ANQGSEA.

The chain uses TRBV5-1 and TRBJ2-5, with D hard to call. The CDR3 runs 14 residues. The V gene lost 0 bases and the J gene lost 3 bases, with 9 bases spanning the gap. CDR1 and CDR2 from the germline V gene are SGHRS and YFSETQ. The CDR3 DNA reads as TGCGCCAGCAGCTTGGGGCCAGGAGAAGAGACCCAGTACTTC. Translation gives CASSLGPGEETQYF. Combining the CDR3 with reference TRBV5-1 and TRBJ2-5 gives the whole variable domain KAGVTQTPRYLIKTRGQQVTLSCSPISGHRSVSWYQQTPGQGLQFLFEYFSETQRNKGNFPGRFSGRQFSNSRSEMNVSTLELGDSALYLCASSLGPGEETQYFGPGTRLLVL.

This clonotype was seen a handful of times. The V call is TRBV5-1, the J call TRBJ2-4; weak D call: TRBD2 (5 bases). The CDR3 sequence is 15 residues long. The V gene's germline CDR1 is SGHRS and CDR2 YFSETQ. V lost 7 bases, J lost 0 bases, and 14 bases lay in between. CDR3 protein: CASRPGNLAKNIQYF. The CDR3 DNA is TGCGCCAGCCGGCCGGGAAACCTAGCCAAAAACATTCAGTACTTC.

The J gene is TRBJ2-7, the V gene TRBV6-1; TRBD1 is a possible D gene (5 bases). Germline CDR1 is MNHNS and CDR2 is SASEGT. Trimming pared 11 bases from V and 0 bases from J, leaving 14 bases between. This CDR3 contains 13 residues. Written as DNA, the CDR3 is TGTGCCTCCCAGGGCGGAACCTCCTACGAGCAGTACTTC. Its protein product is CASQGGTSYEQYF.

CDR3 sequence reads: CASRASGVSYTGELFF. The DNA of the CDR3 is TGTGCCAGTAGAGCTAGCGGGGTGAGCTACACCGGGGAGCTGTTTTTT. V usage is TRBV19 and J usage is TRBJ2-2, with 9 bases that match TRBD2. Trimming removed 6 bases from V and 3 bases from J; junction bases left unmatched: 8. There are 16 residues in the CDR3. From germline, CDR1 is LNHDA and CDR2 SQIVND (reference sequence). The whole variable domain, remainder taken from reference TRBV19 and TRBJ2-2, is DGGITQSPKYLFRKEGQNVTLSCEQNLNHDAMYWYRQDPGQGLRLIYYSQIVNDFQKGDIAEGYSVSREKKESFPLTVTSAQKNPTAFYLCASRASGVSYTGELFFGEGSRLTVL.

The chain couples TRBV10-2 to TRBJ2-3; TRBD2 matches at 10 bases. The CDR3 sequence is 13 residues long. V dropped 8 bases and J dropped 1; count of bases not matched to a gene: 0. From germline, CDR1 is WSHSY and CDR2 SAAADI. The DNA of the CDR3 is TGCGCCAGCCTAGCGGGAGGCACAGATACGCAGTATTTT. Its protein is CASLAGGTDTQYF.

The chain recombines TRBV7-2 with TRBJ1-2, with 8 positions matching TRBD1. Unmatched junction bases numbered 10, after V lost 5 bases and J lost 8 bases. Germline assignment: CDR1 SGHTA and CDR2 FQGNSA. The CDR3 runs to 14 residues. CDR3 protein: CASSPQGARLGYTF. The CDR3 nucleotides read TGTGCCAGCAGCCCGCAGGGGGCGCGTTTGGGCTACACCTTC.

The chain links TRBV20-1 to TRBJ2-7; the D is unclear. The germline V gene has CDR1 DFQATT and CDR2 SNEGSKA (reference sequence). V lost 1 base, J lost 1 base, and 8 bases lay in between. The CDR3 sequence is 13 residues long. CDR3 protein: CSARVPGSYEQYF. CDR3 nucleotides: TGCAGTGCTAGAGTCCCCGGGTCCTACGAGCAGTACTTC.

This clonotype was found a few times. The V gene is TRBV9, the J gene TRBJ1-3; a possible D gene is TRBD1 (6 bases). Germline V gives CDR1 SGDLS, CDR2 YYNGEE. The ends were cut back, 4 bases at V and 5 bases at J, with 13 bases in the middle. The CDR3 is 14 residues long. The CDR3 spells CASSQGDIRNTIYF. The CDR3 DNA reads TGTGCCAGCAGCCAAGGGGACATCCGAAACACCATATATTTT. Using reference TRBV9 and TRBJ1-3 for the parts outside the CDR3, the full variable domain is DSGVTQTPKHLITATGQRVTLRCSPRSGDLSVYWYQQSLDQGLQFLIQYYNGEERAKGNILERFSAQQFPDLHSELNLSSLELGDSALYFCASSQGDIRNTIYFGEGSWLTVV.

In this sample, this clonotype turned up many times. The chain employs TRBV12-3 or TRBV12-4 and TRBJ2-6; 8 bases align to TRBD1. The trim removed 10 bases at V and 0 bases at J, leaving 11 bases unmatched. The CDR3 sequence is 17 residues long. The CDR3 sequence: CATARGQVTSGANVLTF. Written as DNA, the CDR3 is TGTGCCACCGCCCGGGGACAGGTGACCTCTGGGGCCAACGTCCTGACTTTC.

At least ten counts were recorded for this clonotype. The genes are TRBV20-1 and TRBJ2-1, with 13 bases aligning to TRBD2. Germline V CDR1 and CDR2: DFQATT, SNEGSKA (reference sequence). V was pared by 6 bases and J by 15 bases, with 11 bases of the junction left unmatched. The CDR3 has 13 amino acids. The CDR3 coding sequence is TGCAGTGCCCCTAGTACTAGCGGGAGGGCTCTGTTCTTC. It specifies CSAPSTSGRALFF.

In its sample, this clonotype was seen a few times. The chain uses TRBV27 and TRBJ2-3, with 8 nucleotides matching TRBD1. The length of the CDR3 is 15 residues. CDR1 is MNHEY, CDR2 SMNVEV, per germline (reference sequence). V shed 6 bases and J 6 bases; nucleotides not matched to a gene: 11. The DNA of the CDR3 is TGTGCCAGCAGGAACGGACAGGGCCAAAGGGATACGCAGTATTTT. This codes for CASRNGQGQRDTQYF.

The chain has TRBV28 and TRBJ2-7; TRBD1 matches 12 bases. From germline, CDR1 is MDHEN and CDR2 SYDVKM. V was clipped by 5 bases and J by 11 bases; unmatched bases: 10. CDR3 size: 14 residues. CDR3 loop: CASSAGTGGKLEYF. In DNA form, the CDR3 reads TGTGCCAGCAGTGCCGGGACAGGGGGCAAGCTGGAGTACTTC.

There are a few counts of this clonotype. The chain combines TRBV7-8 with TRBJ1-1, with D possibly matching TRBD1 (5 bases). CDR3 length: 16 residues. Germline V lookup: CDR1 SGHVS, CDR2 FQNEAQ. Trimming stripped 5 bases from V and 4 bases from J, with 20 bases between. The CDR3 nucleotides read TGTGCCAGCAGCGCAACATGGAGGGTTGGGGGCACTGAAGCTTTCTTT. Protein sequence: CASSATWRVGGTEAFF. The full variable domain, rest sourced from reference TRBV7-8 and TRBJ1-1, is GAGVSQSPRYKVAKRGQDVALRCDPISGHVSLFWYQQALGQGPEFLTYFQNEAQLDKSGLPSDRFFAERPEGSVSTLKIQRTQQEDSAVYLCASSATWRVGGTEAFFGQGTRLTVV.

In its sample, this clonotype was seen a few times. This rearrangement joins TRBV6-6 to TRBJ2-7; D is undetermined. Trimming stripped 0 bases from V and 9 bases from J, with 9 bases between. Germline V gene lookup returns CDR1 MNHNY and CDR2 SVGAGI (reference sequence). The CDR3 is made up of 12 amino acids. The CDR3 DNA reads TGTGCCAGCAGTTACTCAGCGCTGAGGCAGTACTTC. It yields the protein CASSYSALRQYF.